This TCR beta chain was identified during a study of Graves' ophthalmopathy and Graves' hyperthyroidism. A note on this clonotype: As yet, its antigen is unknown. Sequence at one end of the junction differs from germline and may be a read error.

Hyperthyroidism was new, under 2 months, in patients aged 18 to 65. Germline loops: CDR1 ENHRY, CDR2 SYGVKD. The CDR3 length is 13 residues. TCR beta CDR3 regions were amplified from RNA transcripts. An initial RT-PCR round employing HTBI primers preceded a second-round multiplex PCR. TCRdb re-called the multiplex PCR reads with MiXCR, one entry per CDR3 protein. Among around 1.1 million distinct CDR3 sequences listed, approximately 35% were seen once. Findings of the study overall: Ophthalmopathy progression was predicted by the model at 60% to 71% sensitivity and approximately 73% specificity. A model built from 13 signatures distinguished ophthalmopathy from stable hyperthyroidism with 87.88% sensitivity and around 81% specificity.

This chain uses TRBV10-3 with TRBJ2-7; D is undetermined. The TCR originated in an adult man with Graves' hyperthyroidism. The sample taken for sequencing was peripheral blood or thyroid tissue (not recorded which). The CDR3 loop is CASSRVVSYEQYF. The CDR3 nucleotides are TGTGCCAGCAGTAGGGTAGTGTCCTACGAGCAGTACTTC.